Listed below are T cell receptor beta chains from one sample, sequenced in a study of blood T cells in healthy people across ages. One entry per CDR3 protein results from TCRdb running MiXCR on the 5' RACE reads. Found here are around 990,000 distinct CDR3 sequences, approximately 38% of them singletons; the top ten hold about 12%. Source material: blood. These receptors were collected from a man aged 18 to 29 in good health. The CDR3 runs from the conserved cysteine through the conserved F or W. A D gene is named only where the DNA matches it firmly. Part of the rows lack a size; the others show once, few, many or a class for expanded clones.

cdr3_nt	cdr3_aa	clone_size	v_call	d_call	j_call
TGTGCCAGCAGTGAAGGGGGGGACGCTCAGCCCCAGCATTTT	CASSEGGDAQPQHF	.	TRBV6-1	.	TRBJ1-5
TGTGCCTCTTGGGGGGACGGCAATCAGCCCCAGCATTTT	CASWGDGNQPQHF	few	TRBV12-3/TRBV12-4	.	TRBJ1-5
TGTGCCAGCAGCGTAGCTTCCTTCCCGGGACGCAACGCACGGGAAAAACTGTTTTTT	CASSVASFPGRNAREKLFF	.	TRBV9	.	TRBJ1-4
TGTGCCAGCAGTCCCTCAGGACAGGTCCGGTACACCTTC	CASSPSGQVRYTF	few	TRBV12-3/TRBV12-4	TRBD1	TRBJ1-2
TGCGCCAGCAGCTTGGGACCAGAGAACACTGAAGCTTTCTTT	CASSLGPENTEAFF	many	TRBV5-1	.	TRBJ1-1
TGTGCCAGCAGAAGGGGAAGGACTGCGCAGTTCTTC	CASRRGRTAQFF	.	TRBV12-3/TRBV12-4	.	TRBJ2-1
TGTGCCAGCACATCCCGGGTCGAGACCCAGTACTTC	CASTSRVETQYF	few	TRBV6-5	.	TRBJ2-5
TGCAGCGTGGCCTCTCGCGGTGAAGCTTTCTTT	CSVASRGEAFF	few	TRBV29-1	.	TRBJ1-1
TGTGCCAGCAGTGCTAGACCCACTGAAGCTTTCTTT	CASSARPTEAFF	.	TRBV12-3/TRBV12-4	.	TRBJ1-1
TGTGCCAGCACCCCAGGGGGCGGAGGCAATCAGCCCCAGCATTTT	CASTPGGGGNQPQHF	few	TRBV12-3/TRBV12-4	TRBD1	TRBJ1-5
TGTGCCAGCAGCCCCCGACTAGCGGGGGGTTCAGATACGCAGTATTTT	CASSPRLAGGSDTQYF	many	TRBV9	TRBD2	TRBJ2-3
TGTGCCAGCACTCCGACGACAGCTTCTAACTATGGCTACACCTTC	CASTPTTASNYGYTF	few	TRBV6-1	.	TRBJ1-2